Below, 5 T cell receptor beta chains from the same sample are listed, as sequenced in a study of shared clonotypes between healthy human individuals. The naive CD8 subset, CD45RO-negative cells positively selected for CCR7, excluded terminally differentiated effector memory CD45RA+ cells. Assay: immunoSEQ multiplex PCR; the TCRdb copy retains only in-frame clones and omits some. The repertoire includes millions of clones, more than 85% of them detected once, and roughly 1.8% sits in the top ten. Sequenced: naive CD8+ T cells from PBMCs. All receptors come from a man younger than 35 in good health. Some clones in this sample may be carry-over from other donors' samples.

The J gene is TRBJ1-1, the V gene TRBV13, with 12 nucleotides matching TRBD1. Trimming removed 2 bases from V and 3 bases from J; junction bases left unmatched: 16. The CDR3 has 20 amino acids. Germline V gives CDR1 PRHDT, CDR2 FYEKMQ (reference sequence). Here the CDR3 DNA reads TGTGCCAGCAGCTTATTAGTCCGGGACAGGGGGCGAGGAGAGGACACTGAAGCTTTCTTT. Amino acid sequence: CASSLLVRDRGRGEDTEAFF.

V and J are TRBV9 and TRBJ1-2; TRBD1 is a possible D gene (6 bases). The CDR3 covers 15 residues. The V end was cut by 7 bases, the J end by 1 base, with 17 bases between. Germline V gene sequence: CDR1 SGDLS, CDR2 YYNGEE. CDR3 in amino acids: CASQNNRAGNYGYTF. Here the CDR3 DNA reads TGTGCCAGCCAAAATAACAGGGCCGGTAACTATGGCTACACCTTC.

This sequence joins TRBV30 and TRBJ2-2; a possible D gene is TRBD2 (5 bases). The CDR3 loop spans 14 amino acids. V lost 1 base and J 7 bases, leaving 13 bases between the germline ends. The germline V gene encodes CDR1 GTSNPN and CDR2 SVGIG (reference sequence). This chain's CDR3 is CAWSAGQRNGELFF. The CDR3 bases are TGTGCCTGGAGTGCCGGGCAGCGGAACGGGGAGCTGTTTTTT.

The chain recombines TRBV2 with TRBJ1-5, with TRBD1 matching 8 bases. The CDR3 runs 15 residues. J gave up 6 bases and V 6 bases, and 10 bases lay outside the gene matches. Per the germline V gene, CDR1 is SNHLY and CDR2 is FYNNEI. The CDR3 DNA follows: TGTGCCAGCAGAACCGGGACAGGCATACCTCAGCCCCAGCATTTT. Translating it yields CASRTGTGIPQPQHF.

The chain recombines TRBV10-3 with TRBJ2-2; TRBD2 agrees at 9 bases. Germline loops: CDR1 ENHRY, CDR2 SYGVKD. The CDR3 spans 15 residues. V shed 8 bases, J shed 6 bases, and the junction held 10 bases outside the gene matches. The CDR3 region is CAISPRTSDAGELFF. In DNA form, the CDR3 reads TGTGCCATCTCTCCCAGGACTAGCGATGCCGGGGAGCTGTTTTTT.